The sequence of this T cell receptor beta chain was determined in a study of CD8 T cells in ankylosing spondylitis. Study observations and caveats: There was reportedly significant enrichment of clones that were disease-linked in matched ankylosing spondylitis synovial fluid.

Using its own MiXCR run on the 5' RACE reads, TCRdb lists one record per CDR3 protein. The sample comprises approximately 350,000 distinct CDR3 sequences, roughly 15% of which are singletons, and 1.1% rests with the top ten. This clonotype was counted a few times. Its target is not known. Trimming took off 4 bases at V and 6 bases at J, with 17 bases between the two ends. CDR1 is SGHRS and CDR2 is YFSETQ in the germline V gene. This CDR3 spans 15 amino acids. The chain is built from TRBV5-1 and TRBJ1-5; weak D call: TRBD1 (6 bases). The receptor was isolated from a male donor with ankylosing spondylitis or in good health (not recorded which). The sample consisted of blood, either unsorted or a sorted T cell fraction (not recorded which). CDR3 DNA sequence: TGCGCCAGCAGCCCCGAGGGGGGAGACGCTCAGCCCCAGCATTTT. Residues: CASSPEGGDAQPQHF.